Listed below are T cell receptor beta chains from one sample, sequenced in a study of T cell responses to AZD1222 COVID-19 vaccine. Profiling relied on immunoSEQ multiplex PCR, and the TCRdb table lists in-frame clones only, not all of them. The sample contains fewer than 110,000 clones, approximately 86% of which appear only once. This specimen was peripheral blood, taken on day 0 of AZD1222 vaccination. These receptors were obtained from an adult in good health. CDR3s include the opening cysteine and the closing phenylalanine or tryptophan. Each record gives: D gene, clone size, V gene, J gene, CDR3 protein, CDR3 DNA. D genes are given only for firm matches. Only some rows state a clone size, as once, few, many or a class for expanded clones.

D gene: NA
clone size: NA
V gene: TRBV4-3
J gene: TRBJ2-4
CDR3 protein: CASSQDWGREVKNIQYF
CDR3 DNA: TGCGCCAGCAGCCAAGATTGGGGCAGGGAGGTCAAAAACATTCAGTACTTC

D gene: NA
clone size: NA
V gene: TRBV7-2
J gene: TRBJ1-1
CDR3 protein: CASSPYGQYTEAFF
CDR3 DNA: TGTGCCAGCAGCCCTTACGGACAGTACACTGAAGCTTTCTTT

D gene: TRBD1
clone size: NA
V gene: TRBV25-1
J gene: TRBJ1-5
CDR3 protein: CASSARDRGPQHF
CDR3 DNA: TGTGCCAGCAGTGCCCGGGACAGGGGGCCCCAGCATTTT

D gene: NA
clone size: NA
V gene: TRBV9
J gene: TRBJ1-2
CDR3 protein: CASSPRGRANYGYTF
CDR3 DNA: TGTGCCAGCAGCCCCCGGGGCAGGGCAAACTATGGCTACACCTTC

D gene: NA
clone size: NA
V gene: TRBV12-3/TRBV12-4
J gene: TRBJ2-5
CDR3 protein: CASSLGTRGPQYF
CDR3 DNA: TGTGCCAGCAGTTTGGGAACGCGTGGTCCCCAGTACTTC

D gene: NA
clone size: NA
V gene: TRBV18
J gene: TRBJ1-4
CDR3 protein: CASSPVAGANEKLFF
CDR3 DNA: TGTGCCAGCTCACCAGTGGCAGGGGCTAATGAAAAACTGTTTTTT

D gene: NA
clone size: NA
V gene: TRBV7-8
J gene: TRBJ1-2
CDR3 protein: CASSLARTLGRNYGYTF
CDR3 DNA: TGTGCCAGCAGCTTAGCGCGGACGCTTGGGAGGAACTATGGCTACACCTTC

D gene: TRBD1
clone size: NA
V gene: TRBV27
J gene: TRBJ2-3
CDR3 protein: CASSYGNRGSTDTQYF
CDR3 DNA: TGTGCCAGCAGTTATGGAAACAGGGGCTCCACAGATACGCAGTATTTT

D gene: NA
clone size: NA
V gene: TRBV5-4
J gene: TRBJ1-1
CDR3 protein: CASSLAAEGVDTEAFF
CDR3 DNA: TGTGCCAGCAGCTTGGCCGCTGAAGGGGTGGACACTGAAGCTTTCTTT

D gene: NA
clone size: NA
V gene: TRBV5-1
J gene: TRBJ2-5
CDR3 protein: CASSPLGETQYF
CDR3 DNA: TGCGCCAGCAGCCCCCTGGGGGAGACCCAGTACTTC

D gene: NA
clone size: NA
V gene: TRBV28
J gene: TRBJ2-6
CDR3 protein: CASSQDLFYGTGANVLTF
CDR3 DNA: TGTGCCAGCAGCCAAGATCTCTTCTACGGGACTGGGGCCAACGTCCTGACTTTC

D gene: NA
clone size: NA
V gene: TRBV6-4
J gene: TRBJ2-3
CDR3 protein: CARLKRNRDTDTQYF
CDR3 DNA: TGTGCCAGGTTGAAGCGGAATCGAGACACAGATACGCAGTATTTT

D gene: TRBD1
clone size: few
V gene: TRBV5-8
J gene: TRBJ1-2
CDR3 protein: CASSAGQGRGYTF
CDR3 DNA: TGTGCCAGCAGCGCCGGACAGGGACGAGGCTACACCTTC

D gene: NA
clone size: NA
V gene: TRBV6-5
J gene: TRBJ1-2
CDR3 protein: CASIRMGGANYGYTF
CDR3 DNA: TGTGCCAGCATCAGAATGGGAGGAGCTAACTATGGCTACACCTTC

D gene: NA
clone size: few
V gene: TRBV27
J gene: TRBJ1-5
CDR3 protein: CASSFGGQDSNQPQHF
CDR3 DNA: TGTGCCAGCAGTTTCGGAGGGCAGGATAGCAATCAGCCCCAGCATTTT

D gene: NA
clone size: NA
V gene: TRBV28
J gene: TRBJ2-7
CDR3 protein: CASTSPGERVAYEQYF
CDR3 DNA: TGTGCCAGCACCTCCCCGGGGGAGCGGGTTGCCTACGAGCAGTACTTC

D gene: NA
clone size: NA
V gene: TRBV27
J gene: TRBJ1-2
CDR3 protein: CASSLDPAIYGYTF
CDR3 DNA: TGTGCCAGCAGTTTGGATCCAGCGATCTATGGCTACACCTTC

D gene: TRBD2
clone size: NA
V gene: TRBV20-1
J gene: TRBJ2-7
CDR3 protein: CSASRGLALTYEQYF
CDR3 DNA: TGCAGTGCTAGTAGGGGACTAGCGCTTACCTACGAGCAGTACTTC

D gene: NA
clone size: NA
V gene: TRBV4-3
J gene: TRBJ1-5
CDR3 protein: CASSPAGYNQPQHF
CDR3 DNA: TGCGCCAGCAGCCCCGCAGGGTACAATCAGCCCCAGCATTTT

D gene: NA
clone size: NA
V gene: TRBV7-9
J gene: TRBJ1-2
CDR3 protein: CAFYPGDPGYGYTF
CDR3 DNA: TGTGCTTTCTACCCGGGGGATCCGGGATATGGCTACACCTTC

D gene: TRBD2
clone size: NA
V gene: TRBV3-1/TRBV3-2
J gene: TRBJ2-3
CDR3 protein: CASSPHGAGGADTQYF
CDR3 DNA: TGTGCCAGCAGCCCCCATGGTGCGGGAGGGGCAGATACGCAGTATTTT

D gene: NA
clone size: NA
V gene: TRBV5-1
J gene: TRBJ1-1
CDR3 protein: CASSLGQTSTEAFF
CDR3 DNA: TGCGCCAGCAGCTTGGGACAGACAAGCACTGAAGCTTTCTTT

D gene: NA
clone size: NA
V gene: TRBV28
J gene: TRBJ1-1
CDR3 protein: CASSFSRGRGFPEAFF
CDR3 DNA: TGTGCCAGCAGTTTTAGCCGGGGCCGGGGTTTTCCTGAAGCTTTCTTT

D gene: NA
clone size: NA
V gene: TRBV24-1
J gene: TRBJ2-1
CDR3 protein: CATSDLGTGNEQFF
CDR3 DNA: TGTGCCACCAGTGACTTAGGAACCGGCAATGAGCAGTTCTTC

D gene: NA
clone size: NA
V gene: TRBV4-1
J gene: TRBJ2-1
CDR3 protein: CASSQDLRTHNEQFF
CDR3 DNA: TGCGCCAGCAGCCAAGATCTTCGGACCCACAATGAGCAGTTCTTC

D gene: TRBD2
clone size: NA
V gene: TRBV6-5
J gene: TRBJ2-3
CDR3 protein: CASRLAGAGDTQYF
CDR3 DNA: TGTGCCAGCAGGTTAGCGGGAGCGGGAGATACGCAGTATTTT

D gene: NA
clone size: once
V gene: TRBV3-1/TRBV3-2
J gene: TRBJ1-2
CDR3 protein: CASSQAAYLGNYGYTF
CDR3 DNA: TGTGCCAGCAGCCAAGCCGCCTACTTGGGTAACTATGGCTACACCTTC

D gene: NA
clone size: NA
V gene: TRBV9
J gene: TRBJ2-2
CDR3 protein: CASSLEWSNTGELFF
CDR3 DNA: TGTGCCAGCAGCTTGGAGTGGTCGAACACCGGGGAGCTGTTTTTT

D gene: TRBD2
clone size: NA
V gene: TRBV7-2
J gene: TRBJ2-5
CDR3 protein: CASSLGGSGRAMATQYF
CDR3 DNA: TGTGCCAGCAGCTTAGGTGGTAGCGGGAGGGCCATGGCGACCCAGTACTTC

D gene: NA
clone size: NA
V gene: TRBV12-3/TRBV12-4
J gene: TRBJ1-4
CDR3 protein: CASSSGEKLFF
CDR3 DNA: TGTGCCAGCAGTTCTGGGGAAAAACTGTTTTTT

D gene: NA
clone size: NA
V gene: TRBV29-1
J gene: TRBJ1-1
CDR3 protein: CSVEQGRDTEAFF
CDR3 DNA: TGCAGCGTCGAACAGGGCAGGGACACTGAAGCTTTCTTT